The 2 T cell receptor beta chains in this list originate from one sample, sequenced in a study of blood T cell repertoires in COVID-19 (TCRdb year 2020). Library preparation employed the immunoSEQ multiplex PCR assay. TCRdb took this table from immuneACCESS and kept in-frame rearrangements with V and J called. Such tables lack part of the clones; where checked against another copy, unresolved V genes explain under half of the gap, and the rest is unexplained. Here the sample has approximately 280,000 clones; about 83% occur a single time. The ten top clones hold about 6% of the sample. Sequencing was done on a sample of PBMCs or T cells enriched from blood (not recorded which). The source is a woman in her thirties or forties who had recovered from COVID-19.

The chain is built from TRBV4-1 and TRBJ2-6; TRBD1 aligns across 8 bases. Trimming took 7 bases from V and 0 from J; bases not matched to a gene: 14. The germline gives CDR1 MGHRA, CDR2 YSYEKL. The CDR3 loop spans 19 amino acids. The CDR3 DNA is TGCGCCAGCACCTATACGTCAGGGGGCAAAGGCTCTGGGGCCAACGTCCTGACTTTC. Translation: CASTYTSGGKGSGANVLTF.

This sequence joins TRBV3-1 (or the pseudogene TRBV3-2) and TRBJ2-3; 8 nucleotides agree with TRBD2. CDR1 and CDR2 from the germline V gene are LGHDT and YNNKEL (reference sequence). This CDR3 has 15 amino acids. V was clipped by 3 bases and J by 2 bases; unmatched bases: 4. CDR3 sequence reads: CASSHRGRITDTQYF. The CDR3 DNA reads TGTGCCAGCAGCCACCGCGGGAGGATCACAGATACGCAGTATTTT.